The 18 T cell receptor beta chains in this list originate from one sample, sequenced in a study of blood T cell repertoires in COVID-19. The method was immunoSEQ multiplex PCR; TCRdb's version includes in-frame clones alone and lacks a portion of them. The sample shows around 74,000 clones, approximately 90% of them seen only once. The sequencing sample was made of peripheral blood. These receptors were collected from a man aged 50-60 years with active COVID-19.

The rearrangement links TRBV28 to TRBJ1-2, with D hard to call. The V gene's germline CDR1 is MDHEN and CDR2 SYDVKM. Trimming pared 4 bases from V and 2 bases from J, leaving 14 bases between. This CDR3 comprises 15 residues. The CDR3 protein is CASSSRVNLNYGYTF. The CDR3 bases are TGTGCCAGCAGTTCCCGAGTAAATCTAAACTATGGCTACACCTTC.

The chain recombines TRBV13 with TRBJ2-7; a weak D match, TRBD2 (5 bases). The V gene lost 5 bases and the J gene lost 1 base, with 15 bases spanning the gap. The CDR3 covers 15 residues. Germline V gene sequence: CDR1 PRHDT, CDR2 FYEKMQ (reference sequence). CDR3 in amino acids: CASSLGRGRSYEQYF. CDR3 nucleotides: TGTGCCAGCAGCCTTGGCCGGGGTCGATCCTACGAGCAGTACTTC. The full variable domain, with the rest looked up from reference TRBV13 and TRBJ2-7, is AAGVIQSPRHLIKEKRETATLKCYPIPRHDTVYWYQQGPGQDPQFLISFYEKMQSDKGSIPDRFSAQQFSDYHSELNMSSLELGDSALYFCASSLGRGRSYEQYFGPGTRLTVT.

This chain connects TRBV7-8 to TRBJ2-3, with 7 nucleotides matching TRBD1. This CDR3 is 14 amino acids long. The junction had 8 bases not matched to a gene; V was cut back by 5 bases and J by 6 bases. Germline lookup yields CDR1 SGHVS and CDR2 FQNEAQ. This chain's CDR3 is CASSIPTGEDTQYF. The CDR3 nucleotides are TGTGCCAGCAGCATACCTACAGGGGAGGATACGCAGTATTTT.

The rearrangement joins TRBV5-1 to TRBJ2-5, with D perhaps matching TRBD2 (5 bases). Germline CDR1 SGHRS, CDR2 YFSETQ. Trimming pared 4 bases from V and 2 bases from J, leaving 15 bases between. CDR3 length equals 15 residues. DNA for the CDR3: TGCGCCAGCAGCGCGGACTCCTACTTTCAAGAGACCCAGTACTTC. This gives the protein CASSADSYFQETQYF. Looking up the rest from reference TRBV5-1 and TRBJ2-5 gives the full variable domain: KAGVTQTPRYLIKTRGQQVTLSCSPISGHRSVSWYQQTPGQGLQFLFEYFSETQRNKGNFPGRFSGRQFSNSRSEMNVSTLELGDSALYLCASSADSYFQETQYFGPGTRLLVL.

This rearrangement joins TRBV4-3 to TRBJ2-6; perhaps TRBD2 as D (5 bases). The length of the CDR3 is 17 residues. V lost 5 bases to trimming and J lost 4 bases, with 18 bases between them. Germline lookup yields CDR1 LGHNA and CDR2 YSLEER. The CDR3 DNA reads as TGCGCCAGCAGCGCTTGGGAGTCGGGGTCCGGGGCCAACGTCCTGACTTTC. Residues: CASSAWESGSGANVLTF.

This clone was picked up one time. The rearrangement uses TRBV7-2 and TRBJ1-4; 9 nucleotides match TRBD1. V lost 4 bases, J lost 8 bases, and 11 bases stayed unmatched. There are 16 residues in the CDR3. Germline V CDR1 and CDR2: SGHTA, FQGNSA. The CDR3 coding sequence is TGTGCCAGCAGCTATAAGTCCGGGACAGGGTACGAAAAACTGTTTTTT. Translation: CASSYKSGTGYEKLFF.

CDR3: CATSRGYRGRNNQPQHF. Here the CDR3 DNA reads TGTGCCACCAGCAGAGGTTACAGGGGGCGGAACAATCAGCCCCAGCATTTT. V gene TRBV15 combines with J gene TRBJ1-5; 9 bases match TRBD1. With V trimmed by 1 base and J by 3 bases, 7 bases remained unmatched. The CDR3 has 17 amino acids. Germline CDR1 is LNHNV and CDR2 is YYDKDF (reference sequence). Combining the CDR3 with reference TRBV15 and TRBJ1-5 gives the whole variable domain DAMVIQNPRYQVTQFGKPVTLSCSQTLNHNVMYWYQQKSSQAPKLLFHYYDKDFNNEADTPDNFQSRRPNTSFCFLDIRSPGLGDTAMYLCATSRGYRGRNNQPQHFGDGTRLSIL.

The gene calls are TRBV7-2 and TRBJ2-7, with D perhaps matching TRBD1 (6 bases). V was cut by 7 bases and J by 6 bases, with 22 bases left in between. The germline V gene encodes CDR1 SGHTA and CDR2 FQGNSA. CDR3 length: 15 amino acids. Written as DNA, the CDR3 is TGTGCCAGCAACCCGACAGGATTGACGGATTCCGAGCAGTACTTC. As protein: CASNPTGLTDSEQYF.

The V call is TRBV2, the J call TRBJ1-3; possibly TRBD1 for D (5 bases). Trimming removed 7 bases from V and 0 bases from J, with 7 bases in between. The V gene's germline CDR1 is SNHLY and CDR2 FYNNEI. This CDR3 region has 13 residues. The CDR3 DNA sequence: TGTGCCAGCAATAGGGGCTCTGGAAACACCATATATTTT. As protein: CASNRGSGNTIYF.

This chain links TRBV4-2 with TRBJ1-1; no definite D call. Trimming cost V 0 bases and J 2 bases, with 10 bases left between them. The CDR3 loop spans 15 amino acids. Looked up from germline, CDR1 is LGHNA and CDR2 is YNFKEQ. CDR3 sequence (DNA): TGTGCCAGCAGCCAAGAGAGGAGTAGAAACACTGAAGCTTTCTTT. It codes for CASSQERSRNTEAFF.

The chain is built from TRBV18 and TRBJ2-1, with 7 bases aligning to TRBD2. CDR3 length: 17 amino acids. The germline V gene has CDR1 KGHSH and CDR2 LQKENI. J gave up 3 bases and V 0 bases, and 8 bases lay outside the gene matches. The CDR3 sequence: CASSPPGGGPNYNEQFF. DNA of the CDR3: TGTGCCAGCTCACCACCGGGCGGGGGACCTAACTACAATGAGCAGTTCTTC.

This clone was observed a single time. The rearrangement links TRBV5-1 to TRBJ1-1; D perhaps matches TRBD1 (6 bases). With 0 bases removed from V and 7 bases from J, the gap between germline ends came to 10 bases. Germline CDR1 reads SGHRS; CDR2 reads YFSETQ. CDR3 size: 13 residues. CDR3 amino acids: CASSLDQGNEAFF. The CDR3, as DNA: TGCGCCAGCAGCTTGGATCAGGGGAATGAAGCTTTCTTT. The full variable domain, with the rest looked up from reference TRBV5-1 and TRBJ1-1, is KAGVTQTPRYLIKTRGQQVTLSCSPISGHRSVSWYQQTPGQGLQFLFEYFSETQRNKGNFPGRFSGRQFSNSRSEMNVSTLELGDSALYLCASSLDQGNEAFFGQGTRLTVV.

This chain links TRBV2 with TRBJ1-6; D uncertain. CDR1 is SNHLY and CDR2 is FYNNEI in the germline V gene. The CDR3 extends over 14 amino acids. The V and J ends lost 8 bases and 0 bases respectively, with 8 bases between them. As DNA, the CDR3 is TGTGCCAGCGGCAGAAGCTCCTATAATTCACCCCTCCACTTT. It yields the protein CASGRSSYNSPLHF.

The chain carries TRBV5-4 and TRBJ2-7; D is possibly TRBD2 (7 bases). Germline-derived CDR1 and CDR2 are SGHNT and YYREEE (reference sequence). The CDR3 length is 14 residues. Trimming left V 2 bases short and J 0 bases short, with 9 bases between. CDR3 DNA: TGTGCCAGCAGCTTACGGGGGGCCTCCTACGAGCAGTACTTC. Translation: CASSLRGASYEQYF.

The chain employs TRBV5-4 and TRBJ2-7; D call uncertain. Germline V lookup: CDR1 SGHNT, CDR2 YYREEE (reference sequence). V was pared by 4 bases and J by 3 bases, with 14 bases between. The CDR3 covers 14 residues. CDR3 bases: TGTGCCAGCAGCCCGGGTCTCGGCCACTACGAGCAGTACTTC. Translation gives CASSPGLGHYEQYF.

This clone showed up just once. The chain joins TRBV19 to TRBJ2-5; tentatively, D is TRBD1 (5 bases). The CDR3 is made up of 14 amino acids. Trimming left V 4 bases short and J 4 bases short, with 13 bases between. In germline, CDR1 is LNHDA, CDR2 SQIVND (reference sequence). Here the CDR3 DNA reads TGTGCCAGTAGTACACCCTTGGGGCGAGAGACCCAGTACTTC. Encoded protein: CASSTPLGRETQYF.

This clone was seen just once. V and J are TRBV3-1 (or the pseudogene TRBV3-2) and TRBJ1-3, with D hard to call. The CDR3 is made up of 14 amino acids. V was cut by 6 bases and J by 0 bases, with 9 bases left in between. The germline V gene encodes CDR1 LGHDT and CDR2 YNNKEL (reference sequence). The CDR3 reads CASSLSTSGNTIYF. DNA of the CDR3: TGTGCCAGCAGTCTTTCTACCTCTGGAAACACCATATATTTT.

The chain combines TRBV6-5 with TRBJ2-5; unclear D gene. Germline-derived CDR1 and CDR2 are MNHEY and SVGAGI. V was shortened by 11 bases and J by 3 bases, with 16 bases between the two germline ends. CDR3 length equals 13 residues. The CDR3 nucleotides read TGTGCCTCGACTGGAACTACCGAAGAGACCCAGTACTTC. Amino acid sequence: CASTGTTEETQYF.